This T cell receptor beta chain was sequenced in a study of blood T cell repertoires in COVID-19. Study-level background: PBMCs, B-cell-depleted T cells, or T cells provided the cDNA or gDNA that made up the material.

The protocol was immunoSEQ multiplex PCR, while the TCRdb copy is restricted to in-frame clones and leaves out a portion. Here the sample spans 240,000 or so clones, around 88% being singletons. Germline lookup yields CDR1 MDHEN and CDR2 SYDVKM. With V trimmed by 10 bases and J by 5 bases, 11 bases remained unmatched. The CDR3 loop spans 15 amino acids. The source of this sequence is a middle-aged man who had recovered from COVID-19. The chain couples TRBV28 to TRBJ1-6; 7 bases are shared with TRBD1. Sample: PBMCs or T cells enriched from blood (not recorded which). This CDR3 is CATNKYQGDNSPLHF. The CDR3 DNA is TGTGCCACCAATAAATACCAGGGGGATAATTCACCCCTCCACTTT.